One and the same sample provided the 31 T cell receptor beta chains below, sequenced in a study of control samples from healthy donors and cancer patients. Some clones are missing from TCRdb's copy, which holds only in-frame ones; the method was immunoSEQ multiplex PCR. The table records some 51,000 clones, approximately 91% of them present only once. The sample consisted of blood. The receptors were gathered from a man between 45 and 60 years old in good health.

This chain joins TRBV27 and TRBJ1-5; D may be TRBD1 (6 bases). The CDR3 is 14 amino acids. V lost 2 bases and J 5 bases, leaving 10 bases between the germline ends. The germline CDR1 and CDR2 sequences are MNHEY and SMNVEV (reference sequence). CDR3 sequence reads: CASSLIGGHQPQHF. DNA of the CDR3: TGTGCCAGCAGTTTAATCGGGGGGCATCAGCCCCAGCATTTT.

The chain combines TRBV29-1 with TRBJ1-2; D is unresolved. The CDR3 consists of 14 residues. V dropped 2 bases and J dropped 5 bases, with 15 bases sitting between them. Germline lookup yields CDR1 SQVTM and CDR2 ANQGSEA. This CDR3 is CSVEIGTLVYGYTF. The CDR3 DNA sequence: TGCAGCGTTGAAATCGGAACTCTAGTTTATGGCTACACCTTC.

The chain has TRBV29-1 and TRBJ1-5; perhaps TRBD1 as D (6 bases). V lost 5 bases, J lost 0 bases, and 17 bases lay in between. The CDR3 runs to 16 residues. Germline values: CDR1 SQVTM, CDR2 ANQGSEA. This chain's CDR3 is CSVIQGAGTSNQPQHF. CDR3 in DNA: TGCAGCGTTATACAGGGAGCGGGCACTAGCAATCAGCCCCAGCATTTT.

The chain recombines TRBV6-5 with TRBJ2-3, with TRBD2 matching over 8 bases. Germline CDR1 reads MNHEY; CDR2 reads SVGAGI. The CDR3 totals 14 residues. V shed 5 bases, J shed 6 bases, and the junction held 7 bases outside the gene matches. The CDR3 DNA is TGTGCCAGCAGTCCGCAGCGGGAGCAGGATACGCAGTATTTT. This encodes CASSPQREQDTQYF.

The rearrangement uses TRBV9 and TRBJ2-7; possible D gene TRBD2, 6 bases. Germline V CDR1 and CDR2: SGDLS, YYNGEE. V gave up 2 bases and J gave up 0 bases, with 12 bases separating them. The CDR3 loop spans 15 amino acids. The CDR3 nucleotides read TGTGCCAGCAGCGTTGGAGGCGGGATCTCCTACGAGCAGTACTTC. Protein: CASSVGGGISYEQYF.

This sequence joins TRBV24-1 and TRBJ2-7; 12 bases agree with TRBD2. Trimming removed 1 base from V and 0 bases from J; junction bases left unmatched: 21. The CDR3 extends over 23 amino acids. Germline assignment: CDR1 KGHDR and CDR2 SFDVKD. The CDR3 loop reads CATSDLPGTAAGTSGFSSYEQYF. For the CDR3, the DNA is TGTGCCACCAGTGATTTACCCGGGACAGCCGCCGGGACTAGCGGGTTTTCCTCCTACGAGCAGTACTTC.

The V call is TRBV3-1 (or the pseudogene TRBV3-2), the J call TRBJ2-7; 8 bases fit TRBD2. The germline V gene has CDR1 LGHDT and CDR2 YNNKEL (reference sequence). CDR3 size: 15 residues. The V segment lost 0 bases and the J segment 3 bases; nucleotides outside the gene matches: 4. The CDR3 protein is CASSQEGGGFYEQYF. CDR3 nucleotide sequence: TGTGCCAGCAGCCAAGAGGGCGGGGGGTTCTACGAGCAGTACTTC.

The rearrangement joins TRBV19 to TRBJ2-4; possible D gene TRBD1, 5 bases. Trimming shortened V by 8 bases and J by 0 bases, and 14 bases separated the two germline ends. The germline V gene has CDR1 LNHDA and CDR2 SQIVND (reference sequence). The CDR3 is 15 amino acids. The CDR3 protein is CASSQRGLAKNIQYF. CDR3 DNA: TGTGCCAGTTCCCAAAGGGGATTAGCCAAAAACATTCAGTACTTC.

The sample holds a few counts of this clone. The chain is built from TRBV14 and TRBJ1-4; a possible D gene is TRBD1 (5 bases). CDR1 is SGHDN and CDR2 is FVKESK in the germline V gene. Deletions cut 6 bases from V and 0 bases from J, with 17 bases between. This CDR3 spans 17 amino acids. CDR3 in DNA: TGTGCCAGCAGTCGCGGATGGGCGGGGGCAACTAATGAAAAACTGTTTTTT. Translated: CASSRGWAGATNEKLFF.

V and J are TRBV25-1 and TRBJ1-5, with TRBD1 matching 7 bases. The CDR3 is made up of 13 amino acids. The V gene end was trimmed by 10 bases and the J gene end by 0 bases; junction bases not matched to a gene: 3. Germline loops: CDR1 MGHDK, CDR2 SYGVNS. The CDR3 DNA sequence: TGTGCCACCAAGGGGGCTAGCAATCAGCCCCAGCATTTT. This translates into CATKGASNQPQHF.

This chain joins TRBV30 and TRBJ2-1, with TRBD2 matching 12 bases. The V gene's germline CDR1 is GTSNPN and CDR2 SVGIG (reference sequence). Unmatched junction bases numbered 5, after V lost 4 bases and J lost 7 bases. The CDR3 contains 14 residues. The CDR3 region has the DNA TGTGCCTGGAAGCTAGCGGGAGGGAGGAATGAGCAGTTCTTC. This translates into CAWKLAGGRNEQFF.

The count of this clone is one. J is TRBJ2-1 and V is TRBV13; D not certain. CDR3 length: 12 residues. V was pared by 4 bases and J by 7 bases, with 8 bases between. Germline V lookup: CDR1 PRHDT, CDR2 FYEKMQ (reference sequence). The CDR3 nucleotides are TGTGCCAGCAGCTACTCCGCGAATGAGCAGTTCTTC. This gives the protein CASSYSANEQFF. Full variable domain (rest looked up from reference TRBV13 and TRBJ2-1): AAGVIQSPRHLIKEKRETATLKCYPIPRHDTVYWYQQGPGQDPQFLISFYEKMQSDKGSIPDRFSAQQFSDYHSELNMSSLELGDSALYFCASSYSANEQFFGPGTRLTVL.

The chain carries TRBV2 and TRBJ2-1; no clear D. V was clipped by 7 bases and J by 7 bases, with 8 bases between them. The CDR3 length is 11 residues. The germline V gene encodes CDR1 SNHLY and CDR2 FYNNEI. The CDR3, as DNA: TGTGCCAGCACCCAAAAAAATGAGCAGTTCTTC. Its protein is CASTQKNEQFF.

This clone appeared a few times. The V gene is TRBV5-4, the J gene TRBJ2-7; TRBD1 might be the D (6 bases). Germline V gene sequence: CDR1 SGHNT, CDR2 YYREEE (reference sequence). This CDR3 is built from 14 residues. With 4 bases removed from V and 5 bases from J, the gap between germline ends came to 16 bases. The CDR3 spells CASSPDRLIDEQYF. CDR3 coding DNA: TGTGCCAGCAGCCCGGACAGACTAATCGACGAGCAGTACTTC.

This clone was seen more than once but under ten times. The J gene is TRBJ1-2, the V gene TRBV12-3 or TRBV12-4; no definite D call. This CDR3 is 12 amino acids long. The ends were cut back, 5 bases at V and 3 bases at J, with 7 bases in the middle. The CDR3 sequence is CASSPGDYGYTF. The CDR3 DNA follows: TGTGCCAGCAGTCCCGGGGACTATGGCTACACCTTC.

The chain links TRBV11-2 to TRBJ1-1; 8 bases line up with TRBD1. Germline V gives CDR1 SGHAT, CDR2 FQNNGV. The V and J ends lost 5 bases and 2 bases, in that order; junction bases with no gene match: 7. CDR3 size: 15 residues. CDR3 bases: TGTGCCAGCAGCGTGGAGGGACAGGTTAACACTGAAGCTTTCTTT. This translates into CASSVEGQVNTEAFF.

This chain links TRBV6-6 with TRBJ1-2; D unresolved. This CDR3 contains 11 residues. Germline CDR1 MNHNY, CDR2 SVGAGI (reference sequence). Trimming cost V 6 bases and J 5 bases, with 7 bases left between them. CDR3 coding DNA: TGTGCCAGCAGCCGGGAGTATGGCTACACCTTC. Amino acid sequence: CASSREYGYTF.

The CDR3 loop is CAISERGAGGPGDTQYF. DNA for the CDR3: TGTGCCATCAGTGAACGAGGAGCGGGAGGGCCAGGGGATACGCAGTATTTT. The chain couples TRBV10-3 to TRBJ2-3; 10 bases are a match to TRBD2. The CDR3 runs to 17 residues. V was clipped by 3 bases and J by 6 bases; unmatched bases: 12. Looked up from germline, CDR1 is ENHRY and CDR2 is SYGVKD.

A note on this clone: One end of the junction is discordant with germline, which a read error may explain. Written as DNA, the CDR3 is TGTGCCAGCAGTCCCCCTTCCCGGAATGTGCAGTTCTTC. Translated: CASSPPSRNVQFF. The chain has TRBV6-5 and TRBJ2-1, with D hard to call. This CDR3 spans 13 amino acids. Germline V lookup: CDR1 MNHEY, CDR2 SVGAGI.

This clone was seen once. A read error may produce the germline difference seen at one junction end. The rearrangement links TRBV6-4 to TRBJ2-5; TRBD1 matches at 8 bases. Germline-derived CDR1 and CDR2 are MRHNA and SNTAGT. This CDR3 region has 15 residues. CDR3 region: CASSPTGGGQETRYF. The DNA for the CDR3 is TGTGCCAGCAGTCCAACAGGGGGAGGTCAAGAGACCCGGTACTTC.

V is TRBV19 and J is TRBJ2-3; 8 nucleotides align to TRBD2. Looked up from germline, CDR1 is LNHDA and CDR2 is SQIVND (reference sequence). The V gene end was trimmed by 7 bases and the J gene end by 1 base; junction bases not matched to a gene: 7. The CDR3 length is 15 residues. As DNA, the CDR3 is TGTGCCAGTACCGACCGAGCGGGAGGCACAGATACGCAGTATTTT. It is translated as CASTDRAGGTDTQYF.

The chain has TRBV11-3 and TRBJ1-5; D is possibly TRBD1 (5 bases). Per germline, CDR1 SGHNT and CDR2 YENEEA. V lost 5 bases and J lost 0, with 11 bases in between. The CDR3 extends over 15 amino acids. This CDR3 is CASSLGGDSNQPQHF. The CDR3 DNA sequence: TGTGCCAGCAGCCTAGGAGGGGATAGCAATCAGCCCCAGCATTTT.

The V and J genes are TRBV5-1 and TRBJ2-3; 9 bases agree with TRBD1. Losses at the gene ends were 3 bases for V and 3 bases for J; bases not matched to a gene: 5. CDR1 is SGHRS, CDR2 YFSETQ, per germline. This CDR3 spans 15 amino acids. The CDR3: CASSSGQGGTDTQYF. The CDR3 bases are TGCGCCAGCAGCTCGGGACAGGGAGGAACAGATACGCAGTATTTT.

This chain uses TRBV5-8 with TRBJ1-4; the match to TRBD1 covers 10 bases. The CDR3 totals 17 residues. CDR1 and CDR2 (germline): SGHTS, YDEGEE. Unmatched junction bases numbered 9, after V lost 4 bases and J lost 3 bases. The CDR3 sequence is CASSRGQGTEANEKLFF. The CDR3 coding sequence is TGTGCCAGCAGCAGGGGACAGGGGACGGAAGCTAATGAAAAACTGTTTTTT.

V usage is TRBV11-3 and J usage is TRBJ2-1; 11 nucleotides line up with TRBD2. J lost 7 bases, V lost 5 bases, and 10 bases had no gene match. The CDR3 is made up of 16 amino acids. The germline V gene encodes CDR1 SGHNT and CDR2 YENEEA. CDR3 sequence reads: CASSLYSGRARNEQFF. CDR3 sequence (DNA): TGTGCCAGCAGCCTCTATAGCGGGAGGGCCCGGAATGAGCAGTTCTTC.

The chain uses TRBV28 and TRBJ1-6; D unresolved. V was pared by 4 bases and J by 7 bases, with 14 bases between. The germline gives CDR1 MDHEN, CDR2 SYDVKM. The CDR3 is 15 residues long. CDR3 in DNA: TGTGCCAGCAGTTCCCGGGCCTTTGGGAATTCACCCCTCCACTTT. It yields the protein CASSSRAFGNSPLHF. The full variable domain, rest sourced from reference TRBV28 and TRBJ1-6, is DVKVTQSSRYLVKRTGEKVFLECVQDMDHENMFWYRQDPGLGLRLIYFSYDVKMKEKGDIPEGYSVSREKKERFSLILESASTNQTSMYLCASSSRAFGNSPLHFGNGTRLTVT.

The chain links TRBV18 to TRBJ2-5; TRBD1 matches at 8 bases. With 3 bases clipped from V and 1 base from J, the junction kept 4 bases outside the gene matches. Germline V gene data show CDR1 as KGHSH and CDR2 as LQKENI. CDR3 length: 15 amino acids. CDR3 loop: CASSPLGQVQETQYF. Here the CDR3 DNA reads TGTGCCAGCTCACCGTTGGGACAGGTCCAAGAGACCCAGTACTTC.

The chain employs TRBV29-1 and TRBJ2-3; maybe TRBD1 (6 bases). Germline V lookup: CDR1 SQVTM, CDR2 ANQGSEA. The CDR3 consists of 12 residues. The V gene lost 7 bases and the J gene lost 5 bases, with 13 bases spanning the gap. CDR3 amino acids: CSALTGGDTQYF. Here the CDR3 DNA reads TGCAGCGCCCTGACAGGCGGAGATACGCAGTATTTT.

The rearrangement links TRBV11-2 to TRBJ2-2, with unresolved D. Per germline, CDR1 SGHAT and CDR2 FQNNGV. This CDR3 region has 14 residues. The ends were cut back, 5 bases at V and 0 bases at J, with 7 bases in the middle. CDR3 in DNA: TGTGCCAGCAGCCAGTTCGCGAACACCGGGGAGCTGTTTTTT. It specifies CASSQFANTGELFF.

The CDR3 bases are TGTGCCAGCAGCGATCCGGGAGGTGGGGATGAGCAGTTCTTC. Translated, it gives CASSDPGGGDEQFF. The J gene is TRBJ2-1, the V gene TRBV9, with 7 bases fitting TRBD2. Germline V gene data show CDR1 as SGDLS and CDR2 as YYNGEE. The length of the CDR3 is 14 residues. V lost 3 bases and J lost 8; bases outside the gene matches: 8.

This chain uses TRBV27 with TRBJ2-3, with 7 bases matching TRBD1. The length of the CDR3 is 14 residues. Per the germline V gene, CDR1 is MNHEY and CDR2 is SMNVEV (reference sequence). J lost 5 bases, V lost 1 base, and 3 bases had no gene match. The CDR3 loop reads CASSLWDSEDTQYF. The CDR3 DNA follows: TGTGCCAGCAGTTTATGGGACAGTGAAGATACGCAGTATTTT.